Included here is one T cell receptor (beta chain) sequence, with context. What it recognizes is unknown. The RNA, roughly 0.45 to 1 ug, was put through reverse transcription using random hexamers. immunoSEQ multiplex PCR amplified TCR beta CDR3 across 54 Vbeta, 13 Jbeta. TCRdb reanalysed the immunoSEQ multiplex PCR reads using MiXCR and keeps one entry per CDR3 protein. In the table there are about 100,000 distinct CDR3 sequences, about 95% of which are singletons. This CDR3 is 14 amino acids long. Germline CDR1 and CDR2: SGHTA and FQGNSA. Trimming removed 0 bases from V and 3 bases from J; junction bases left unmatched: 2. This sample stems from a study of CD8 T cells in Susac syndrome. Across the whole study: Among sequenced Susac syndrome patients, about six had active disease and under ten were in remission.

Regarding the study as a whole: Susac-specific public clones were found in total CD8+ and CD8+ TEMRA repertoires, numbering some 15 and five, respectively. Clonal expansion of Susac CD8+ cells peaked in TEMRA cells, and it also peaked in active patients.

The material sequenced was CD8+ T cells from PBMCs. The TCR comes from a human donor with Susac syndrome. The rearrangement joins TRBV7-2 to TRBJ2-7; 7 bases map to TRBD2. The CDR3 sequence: CASSLAGTNYEQYF. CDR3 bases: TGTGCCAGCAGCTTAGCTGGGACTAACTACGAGCAGTACTTC.